This is a list of T cell receptor beta chains from one sample in a study of cytomegalovirus exposure and HLA in healthy donors. Clones were read by immunoSEQ multiplex PCR, and TCRdb kept only the in-frame ones, dropping some. The sample lists over 150,000 clones, more than 60% occurring once. The sample comprised PBMCs. These receptors were collected from a woman aged 30 to 39 in good health and CMV-seropositive. Each CDR3 is given with its conserved first and last residue. Fields, in order: clone size, J gene, V gene, D gene, CDR3 protein, CDR3 DNA. A D gene is named only where the DNA matches it firmly. Clone size is shown for a subset of rows, as once, few, many or a class of expanded clone.

.	TRBJ2-1	TRBV4-1	TRBD2	CASSPGTSNNEQFF	TGCGCCAGCAGCCCAGGGACTAGCAATAATGAGCAGTTCTTC
once	TRBJ2-5	TRBV25-1	TRBD1	CASSDSPGQVRETQYF	TGTGCCAGCAGTGATTCCCCGGGACAGGTCCGAGAGACCCAGTACTTC
.	TRBJ2-5	TRBV7-8	.	CASSLGGIRETQYF	TGTGCCAGCAGCTTAGGCGGTATTCGAGAGACCCAGTACTTC
.	TRBJ2-5	TRBV5-1	TRBD1	CASRGTGMETQYF	TGCGCCAGCAGAGGGACAGGGATGGAGACCCAGTACTTC
.	TRBJ2-5	TRBV4-2	TRBD1	CASSPGQVQETQYF	TGTGCCAGCAGCCCTGGACAGGTACAAGAGACCCAGTACTTC
few	TRBJ1-4	TRBV19	.	CASSTQGSTNEKLFF	TGTGCCAGTAGTACACAGGGCTCAACTAATGAAAAACTGTTTTTT
.	TRBJ2-3	TRBV6-5	.	CASSSGTDTQYF	TGTGCCAGCAGTTCAGGCACAGATACGCAGTATTTT
few	TRBJ1-1	TRBV14	.	CASSHRQGSEAFF	TGTGCCAGCAGCCACCGCCAGGGTTCTGAAGCTTTCTTT
.	TRBJ2-5	TRBV4-1	.	CASSPLVQETQYF	TGCGCCAGCAGCCCGCTAGTCCAAGAGACCCAGTACTTC
.	TRBJ2-1	TRBV5-1	TRBD2	CASSLAAGGAWDEQFF	TGCGCCAGCAGCTTGGCAGCGGGAGGGGCTTGGGATGAGCAGTTCTTC
.	TRBJ1-1	TRBV30	.	CAWSADRGTWAFF	TGTGCCTGGAGTGCAGACCGAGGGACTTGGGCTTTCTTT
once	TRBJ2-2	TRBV15	.	CATSRKRGLAGELFF	TGTGCCACCAGCAGAAAAAGGGGGTTGGCCGGGGAGCTGTTTTTT
few	TRBJ1-1	TRBV27	.	CASSFLQGEAFF	TGTGCCAGCAGTTTCCTACAGGGTGAAGCTTTCTTT
.	TRBJ2-7	TRBV7-2	.	CASSYTGAQGPEQYF	TGTGCCAGCAGCTACACCGGTGCACAGGGCCCCGAGCAGTACTTC
.	TRBJ1-4	TRBV29-1	TRBD1	CSVEGQREKLFF	TGCAGCGTTGAGGGACAGCGGGAAAAACTGTTTTTT